This TCR beta chain comes out of a study of T cell changes during pregnancy in multiple sclerosis. Sequencing was performed with immunoSEQ multiplex PCR; in TCRdb, only in-frame clones are kept and a portion is missing. The sample includes some 110,000 clones, roughly 89% seen only once; the top ten take around 1.6%. This sequence was found in a female donor with multiple sclerosis, enrolled in a pregnancy study. Sequencing used peripheral blood, obtained before pregnancy.

CDR3: CASSRGLAVTANTGELFF. The CDR3 DNA sequence: TGTGCCAGCAGCCGGGGACTAGCGGTAACTGCGAACACCGGGGAGCTGTTTTTT. V and J are TRBV11-2 and TRBJ2-2, with 11 positions matching TRBD2. V lost 5 bases, J lost 0 bases, and 8 bases stayed unmatched. This CDR3 is 18 amino acids long. Germline V gene lookup returns CDR1 SGHAT and CDR2 FQNNGV.